This T cell receptor beta chain was retrieved from a study of chemoradiotherapy in HPV16-positive cancers. Turning to the study itself: Candidate HPV-specific clones and shared TCR motifs came from a couple of HPV16-positive patients.

Study-level results: Only a couple of HPV16-positive patients supplied the functional HPV-specificity definition.

The J segment lost 0 bases and the V segment lost 3 bases, leaving 3 bases of the junction unmatched. The CDR3 consists of 15 residues. CDR1 LNHDA and CDR2 SQIVND come from the germline V gene (reference sequence). Samples were taken several times over chemoradiotherapy. As regards this clone: The antigen remains undetermined.

Method: immunoSEQ multiplex PCR; TCRdb's copy keeps in-frame clones and lacks some. The table records over 15,000 clones, approximately 84% of them present only once. The chain employs TRBV19 and TRBJ2-7; 9 nucleotides align to TRBD1. This specimen was blood, taken from a patient who underwent chemoradiotherapy. This TCR was sampled from a human donor with HPV-associated anogenital cancer. In DNA, the CDR3 is TGTGCCAGTAGTATTGGGACAGGGAGCTCCTACGAGCAGTACTTC. This gives the protein CASSIGTGSSYEQYF.